This TCR beta chain was documented in a study of T cells in localized non-small cell lung cancer. Regarding the study as a whole: Among the top 100 tumor clones, a median about 58 appeared in adjacent lung.

Trimming took 7 bases from V and 1 from J, leaving 13 bases between them. CDR1 MNHGY and CDR2 SAAAGT come from the germline V gene. CDR3 length: 14 residues. This clone was recorded a few times. Its antigen is unidentified. The repertoire was sequenced with immunoSEQ multiplex PCR; TCRdb's copy has only in-frame clones and lacks some. The sample has approximately 2,800 clones; roughly 32% are singletons. The sequences come from lung tumor tissue, collected before any cancer treatment. This TCR derives from a female donor at least 60 years old with stage II squamous cell lung carcinoma. This rearrangement joins TRBV6-8 to TRBJ1-1, with D tentatively TRBD1 (5 bases). CDR3 loop: CASTLGDPNTEAFF. Written as DNA, the CDR3 is TGTGCCAGCACGCTTGGGGACCCGAACACTGAAGCTTTCTTT.